This TCR beta chain stems from a study of beta chain features in type 1 diabetes. This clone was detected only a few times. Its antigen is as yet unknown. This CDR3 is 14 amino acids long. Germline-derived CDR1 and CDR2 are WNHNN and SYGVQD (reference sequence). V shed 5 bases and J 8 bases; nucleotides not matched to a gene: 7. Study results and caveats: All four CD4+ subsets from Type 1 diabetes patients carried moderately but significantly shorter TCRB CDR3s.

As every portion of the isolated RNA was reverse transcribed, the sequencing read expressed TCRB transcripts. Profiling relied on immunoSEQ multiplex PCR, and the TCRdb table lists in-frame clones only, not all of them. The sample contains about 340,000 clones, about 13% of which appear only once. J is TRBJ2-1 and V is TRBV10-1; TRBD1 agrees at 9 bases. The sequence derives from a woman under 30 with type 1 diabetes. The sample comprised naive CD4+ T cells from blood. CDR3 loop: CASSTGTGRDEQFF. The CDR3 coding sequence is TGCGCCAGCAGTACCGGGACAGGGAGAGATGAGCAGTTCTTC.